This T cell receptor (beta chain) was found in a study of T-cell memory formation after mild COVID-19. Study context: Largely, the TCR clusters proved donor specific.

Using its own MiXCR run on the 5' RACE reads, TCRdb lists one record per CDR3 protein. Of about 390,000 distinct CDR3 sequences in the sample, approximately 21% were seen once. Germline CDR1 reads MNHEY; CDR2 reads SVGAGI. The CDR3 totals 14 residues. Trimming pared 0 bases from V and 13 bases from J, leaving 16 bases between. The chain combines TRBV6-5 with TRBJ1-5; maybe TRBD1 (5 bases). The sample was PBMCs or a T cell subset sorted from them (not recorded which). This clonotype was obtained from an adult woman who had mild COVID-19 (a few samples of this study predate the infection). Cell type and time point are not known. The CDR3 here is CASSYSGQGLTQHF. The CDR3 DNA sequence: TGTGCCAGCAGTTACTCGGGGCAGGGCCTAACTCAGCATTTT.